This T cell receptor (beta chain) is from a study of CD8+ T cells in alopecia areata. Looking at the study overall: In an open-label trial, patients got 5 to 10 mg tofacitinib twice daily.

Regarding the study as a whole: Clarity of TCR sharing across patients fell short of that in mice, possibly HLA-related. In lesional scalp, particularly from alopecia totalis/universalis, clonality was higher than in normal scalp.

Following extraction, RNA underwent reverse transcription to cDNA, which served as the sequencing template. Libraries were prepared by immunoSEQ multiplex PCR; TCRdb keeps only in-frame clonotypes and omits some of them. This sample has around 130,000 clones, with around 50% found just once. Alopecia areata patients gave lesional scalp punch biopsies and peripheral blood samples. On this clone itself: Its antigen is not identified.

Germline V gives CDR1 SGHTA, CDR2 FQGNSA. There are 14 residues in the CDR3. V was pared by 0 bases and J by 5 bases, with 3 bases of the junction left unmatched. This clonotype originated in a human donor with alopecia areata. Sample: CD4+ T cells sorted from blood, taken at week 0. The chain joins TRBV7-2 to TRBJ2-7, with 8 bases that match TRBD1. The CDR3 protein is CASSLAQGAHEQYF. In DNA, the CDR3 is TGTGCCAGCAGCTTAGCCCAGGGGGCCCACGAGCAGTACTTC.